These 6 T cell receptor beta chains were sequenced from one sample in a study of blood T cell repertoires in COVID-19. Assay: immunoSEQ multiplex PCR; the TCRdb copy retains only in-frame clones and omits some. This table has under 300,000 clones, about 89% appearing once. Sequencing input: PBMCs or T cells enriched from blood (not recorded which). These receptors all come from a human donor in a cohort exposed to, infected with or recovered from COVID-19 (not recorded which). The donor label of this sample is uncertain.

V and J are TRBV10-2 and TRBJ2-3, with D unclear. V lost 2 bases to trimming and J lost 2 bases, with 14 bases between them. In germline, CDR1 is WSHSY, CDR2 SAAADI. The CDR3 loop spans 16 amino acids. In DNA form, the CDR3 reads TGCGCCAGCAGTGAGATAGGCGGTGGCTCCACAGATACGCAGTATTTT. Translated: CASSEIGGGSTDTQYF.

This chain connects TRBV5-1 to TRBJ2-2; perhaps TRBD1 as D (6 bases). V shed 0 bases and J shed 2 bases, with 14 bases lying between them. CDR1 SGHRS and CDR2 YFSETQ come from the germline V gene. This CDR3 contains 17 residues. CDR3 coding DNA: TGCGCCAGCAGCTTGGGGCTGGGACACTCAAACACCGGGGAGCTGTTTTTT. This encodes CASSLGLGHSNTGELFF. The full variable domain, rest sourced from reference TRBV5-1 and TRBJ2-2, is KAGVTQTPRYLIKTRGQQVTLSCSPISGHRSVSWYQQTPGQGLQFLFEYFSETQRNKGNFPGRFSGRQFSNSRSEMNVSTLELGDSALYLCASSLGLGHSNTGELFFGEGSRLTVL.

The chain is built from TRBV10-3 and TRBJ1-6; no reliable D call. CDR1 and CDR2 from the germline V gene are ENHRY and SYGVKD. The V and J ends lost 10 bases and 10 bases respectively, with 17 bases between them. This CDR3 has 13 amino acids. CDR3 loop: CATADTRSSPLHF. The CDR3 nucleotides read TGTGCCACCGCAGACACCCGATCATCACCCCTCCACTTT.

The V and J genes are TRBV5-8 and TRBJ1-5, with D hard to call. CDR3 size: 15 residues. CDR1 is SGHTS, CDR2 YDEGEE, per germline. Between the trimmed V and J ends, which lost 0 bases and 2 bases, there was a span of 9 bases. The CDR3 DNA is TGTGCCAGCAGCTTGGCTAATAACGGCAATCAGCCCCAGCATTTT. Protein sequence: CASSLANNGNQPQHF.

The chain joins TRBV7-2 to TRBJ2-3; D is ambiguous. The germline gives CDR1 SGHTA, CDR2 FQGNSA. Trimming removed 1 base at V and 5 bases at J, with 10 bases between. This CDR3 has 14 amino acids. DNA of the CDR3: TGTGCCAGCAGCTTAGTTGGCAGAGGAGATACGCAGTATTTT. Translating gives CASSLVGRGDTQYF.

J is TRBJ1-1 and V is TRBV30, with TRBD1 matching over 10 bases. Trimming cost V 5 bases and J 6 bases; bases outside gene matches: 12. The germline V gene has CDR1 GTSNPN and CDR2 SVGIG (reference sequence). This CDR3 spans 15 amino acids. This chain's CDR3 is CAWCAGGQGDAEAFF. CDR3 bases: TGTGCCTGGTGCGCAGGCGGACAGGGGGACGCTGAAGCTTTCTTT.